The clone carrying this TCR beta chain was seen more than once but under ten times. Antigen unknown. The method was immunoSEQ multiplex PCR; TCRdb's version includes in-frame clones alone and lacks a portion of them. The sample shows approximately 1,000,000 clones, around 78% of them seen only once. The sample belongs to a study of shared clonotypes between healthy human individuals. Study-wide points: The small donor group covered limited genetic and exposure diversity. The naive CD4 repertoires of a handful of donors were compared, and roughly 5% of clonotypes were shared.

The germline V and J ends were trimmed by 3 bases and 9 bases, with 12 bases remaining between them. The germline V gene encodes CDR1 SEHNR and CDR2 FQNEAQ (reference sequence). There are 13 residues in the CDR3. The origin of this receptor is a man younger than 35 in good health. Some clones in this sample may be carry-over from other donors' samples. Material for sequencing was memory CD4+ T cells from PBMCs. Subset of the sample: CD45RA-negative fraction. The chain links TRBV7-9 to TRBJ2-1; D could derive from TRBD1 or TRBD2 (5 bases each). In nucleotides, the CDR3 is TGTGCCAGCAGCTTGATGGGGGAAGGTGAGCAGTTCTTC. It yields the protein CASSLMGEGEQFF. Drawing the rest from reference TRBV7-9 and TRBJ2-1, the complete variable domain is DTGVSQNPRHKITKRGQNVTFRCDPISEHNRLYWYRQTLGQGPEFLTYFQNEAQLEKSRLLSDRFSAERPKGSFSTLEIQRTEQGDSAMYLCASSLMGEGEQFFGPGTRLTVL.